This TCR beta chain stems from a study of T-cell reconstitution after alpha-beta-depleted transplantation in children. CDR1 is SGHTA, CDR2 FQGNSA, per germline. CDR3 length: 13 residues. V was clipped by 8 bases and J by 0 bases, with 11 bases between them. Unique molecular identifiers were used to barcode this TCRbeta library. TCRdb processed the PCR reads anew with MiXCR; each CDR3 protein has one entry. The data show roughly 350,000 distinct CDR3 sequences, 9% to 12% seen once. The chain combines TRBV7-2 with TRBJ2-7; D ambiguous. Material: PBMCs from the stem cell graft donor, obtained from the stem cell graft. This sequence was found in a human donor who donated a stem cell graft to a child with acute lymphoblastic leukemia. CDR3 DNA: TGTGCCAGCTCCGCTGGCGACTCCTACGAGCAGTACTTC. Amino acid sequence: CASSAGDSYEQYF. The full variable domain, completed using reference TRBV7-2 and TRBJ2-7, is GAGVSQSPSNKVTEKGKDVELRCDPISGHTALYWYRQSLGQGLEFLIYFQGNSAPDKSGLPSDRFSAERTGGSVSTLTIQRTQQEDSAVYLCASSAGDSYEQYFGPGTRLTVT.